These T cell receptor beta chains were read from a single sample in a study of control samples from healthy donors and cancer patients. Some clones are missing from TCRdb's copy, which holds only in-frame ones; the method was immunoSEQ multiplex PCR. The data show 100,000 to 120,000 clones, roughly 90% seen once. Sequenced input: PBMCs. The receptor source for this set is a woman aged 60-70 years with lung cancer. The CDR3 runs from the conserved cysteine through the conserved F or W. A D gene is named only where the DNA matches it firmly. For some rows the clone size is stated as once, few or many, or as a class when expanded; others skip it.

j_call clone_size d_call v_call cdr3_aa cdr3_nt
TRBJ2-6 NA TRBD1 TRBV11-2 CASSPGQGKSGANVLTF TGTGCCAGCAGTCCGGGACAGGGGAAATCTGGGGCCAACGTCCTGACTTTC
TRBJ2-2 NA NA TRBV4-2 CASSPPPGPTTGELFF TGTGCCAGCAGCCCACCCCCCGGGCCCACAACCGGGGAGCTGTTTTTT
TRBJ1-5 NA NA TRBV2 CASSERGQLVQPQHF TGTGCCAGCAGTGAACGCGGACAGCTAGTCCAGCCCCAGCATTTT
TRBJ2-3 NA TRBD1 TRBV7-3 CASRQGARDTQYF TGTGCCAGCAGGCAGGGGGCCAGGGATACGCAGTATTTT
TRBJ1-2 NA TRBD1 TRBV7-9 CASSLGTGGEGYTF TGTGCCAGCAGCTTGGGTACAGGGGGAGAGGGCTACACCTTC
TRBJ1-5 NA NA TRBV11-2 CASSLDRINQPQHF TGTGCCAGCAGCTTGGACAGAATCAATCAGCCCCAGCATTTT
TRBJ1-2 NA NA TRBV29-1 CSAERRNYGYTF TGCAGCGCCGAACGCCGTAACTATGGCTACACCTTC
TRBJ2-5 NA NA TRBV7-9 CASSFAWGVGSGGQETQYF TGTGCCAGCAGCTTCGCGTGGGGGGTGGGGTCCGGAGGGCAAGAGACCCAGTACTTC
TRBJ1-2 NA TRBD1 TRBV20-1 CSASRGQVRNYGYTF TGCAGTGCTAGTCGCGGACAGGTGAGGAACTATGGCTACACCTTC
TRBJ1-2 NA NA TRBV30 CAWSVFLINYGYTF TGTGCCTGGAGTGTTTTCCTAATCAACTATGGCTACACCTTC
TRBJ1-2 NA NA TRBV2 CASSEARTAYGYTF TGTGCCAGCAGTGAAGCCCGAACAGCCTATGGCTACACCTTC
TRBJ1-1 NA NA TRBV5-1 CASSLSGEENTEAFF TGCGCCAGCAGTCTATCAGGGGAGGAGAACACTGAAGCTTTCTTT
TRBJ2-7 NA NA TRBV5-1 CASSLATDPYYEQYF TGCGCCAGCAGCTTGGCCACGGACCCATACTACGAGCAGTACTTC
TRBJ2-1 once NA TRBV20-1 CSASRGEQFF TGCAGTGCTAGCAGGGGAGAGCAGTTCTTC
TRBJ2-1 NA NA TRBV18 CASSPQLGRRSNEQFF TGTGCCAGCTCACCACAACTGGGCCGGAGGAGCAATGAGCAGTTCTTC
TRBJ1-2 many NA TRBV7-2 CAIHDSVYGYTF TGTGCCATTCATGACAGTGTGTATGGCTACACCTTC
TRBJ2-5 NA TRBD1 TRBV20-1 CSVDRAGTQYF TGCAGTGTAGACAGGGCGGGGACCCAGTACTTC
TRBJ2-1 NA TRBD2 TRBV29-1 CSAPGLADNEQFF TGCAGTGCGCCGGGACTAGCGGACAATGAGCAGTTCTTC
TRBJ2-1 NA TRBD2 TRBV7-9 CASSFSGGSYNEQFF TGTGCCAGCAGCTTCAGCGGGGGGTCCTACAATGAGCAGTTCTTC
TRBJ1-3 few NA TRBV6-1 CASSEEIGGVGGSGNTIYF TGTGCCAGCAGTGAAGAAATAGGAGGAGTGGGGGGCTCTGGAAACACCATATATTTT
TRBJ1-5 NA NA TRBV29-1 CSVAGVGGTAPQHF TGCAGCGTTGCGGGTGTTGGAGGTACGGCACCCCAGCATTTT
TRBJ1-1 NA NA TRBV7-2 CASSSPGGGRTEAFF TGTGCCAGCAGCTCCCCTGGGGGGGGGCGGACTGAAGCTTTCTTT
TRBJ2-2 NA NA TRBV24-1 CATGRGTGELFF TGTGCCACCGGCAGAGGAACCGGGGAGCTGTTTTTT
TRBJ1-1 NA NA TRBV4-2 CASRPSGFGNTEAFF TGTGCCAGCAGGCCCAGTGGTTTCGGGAACACTGAAGCTTTCTTT
TRBJ1-1 NA TRBD1 TRBV2 CASSEAGQGYEAFF TGTGCCAGCAGTGAAGCGGGACAGGGGTATGAAGCTTTCTTT
TRBJ2-3 NA NA TRBV5-1 CASSLAHRGGDTQYF TGCGCCAGCAGCTTGGCCCACCGGGGAGGAGATACGCAGTATTTT
TRBJ1-1 NA NA TRBV5-1 CASSLLDKNTEAFF TGCGCCAGCAGCCTCCTGGACAAGAACACTGAAGCTTTCTTT
TRBJ2-1 NA NA TRBV19 CASSKLDSYNEQFF TGTGCCAGTAGTAAATTGGACAGCTACAATGAGCAGTTCTTC
TRBJ2-2 NA TRBD2 TRBV18 CASSPRAGVTNTGELFF TGTGCCAGCTCACCACGAGCGGGGGTTACCAACACCGGGGAGCTGTTTTTT
TRBJ2-3 NA NA TRBV12-5 CASGPHLSTDTQYF TGTGCTAGTGGCCCCCATCTAAGCACAGATACGCAGTATTTT
TRBJ2-1 NA NA TRBV5-4 CASGRGGANEQFF TGTGCCAGCGGTAGGGGCGGGGCGAATGAGCAGTTCTTC
TRBJ2-2 NA NA TRBV15 CATSTSRGSTGELFF TGTGCCACCAGCACCAGCAGGGGTAGCACCGGGGAGCTGTTTTTT
TRBJ2-5 NA TRBD2 TRBV19 CASSKGTRTIETQYF TGTGCCAGTAGTAAAGGGACTAGGACAATAGAGACCCAGTACTTC
TRBJ1-4 NA NA TRBV9 CASSFGPEINEKLFF TGTGCCAGCAGCTTCGGACCGGAGATTAATGAAAAACTGTTTTTT
TRBJ1-6 NA NA TRBV11-3 CASSLDQLSPLHF TGTGCCAGCAGCTTAGATCAGCTCTCACCCCTCCACTTT
TRBJ1-2 once NA TRBV19 CASSIAQQDSYGYTF TGTGCCAGTAGTATAGCCCAACAGGACAGCTATGGCTACACCTTC
TRBJ1-3 NA NA TRBV19 CASKSQGLSSWNTIYF TGTGCCAGTAAGAGCCAAGGTCTTAGCTCATGGAACACCATATATTTT
TRBJ2-5 NA NA TRBV5-5 CASSLDLGIEYF TGTGCCAGCAGCTTGGATTTGGGGATTGAGTACTTC
TRBJ2-2 NA TRBD1 TRBV6-1 CASSVSGTGSFTGELFF TGTGCCAGCAGTGTATCCGGGACAGGGAGTTTCACCGGGGAGCTGTTTTTT
TRBJ2-7 NA TRBD2 TRBV19 CASSIESGRASAQYF TGTGCCAGTAGTATAGAGAGCGGGAGGGCCTCAGCGCAGTACTTC
TRBJ2-5 NA NA TRBV24-1 CATSASQGASLQETQYF TGTGCCACCAGTGCCTCCCAAGGGGCTAGCCTTCAAGAGACCCAGTACTTC
TRBJ2-4 NA NA TRBV6-6 CASYGTLGNIQYF TGTGCCAGTTACGGGACTTTGGGAAACATTCAGTACTTC
TRBJ2-1 NA NA TRBV9 CASRATGGLYNEQFF TGTGCCAGCAGGGCGACAGGAGGACTCTACAATGAGCAGTTCTTC
TRBJ1-1 once NA TRBV5-4 CASSLENRANTEAFF TGTGCCAGCAGCTTGGAGAACAGGGCGAACACTGAAGCTTTCTTT
TRBJ1-6 NA NA TRBV7-9 CASSSNGTPLHF TGTGCCAGCAGCTCCAATGGGACACCCCTCCACTTT
TRBJ2-3 few NA TRBV9 CASSPWTTTDTQYF TGTGCCAGCAGCCCATGGACCACAACAGATACGCAGTATTTT
TRBJ2-3 NA TRBD2 TRBV29-1 CSAGGVVSGLAGNTDTQYF TGCAGCGCAGGGGGGGTAGTTTCGGGACTAGCGGGAAACACAGATACGCAGTATTTT
TRBJ1-1 NA NA TRBV4-3 CASSQAGASDLNTEAFF TGCGCCAGCAGCCAAGCAGGGGCAAGTGATTTAAACACTGAAGCTTTCTTT
TRBJ1-6 NA TRBD1 TRBV7-9 CASSLGTGNNSPLHF TGTGCCAGCAGCTTGGGGACAGGGAATAATTCACCCCTCCACTTT
TRBJ2-3 NA TRBD1 TRBV19 CASSIDPPSQTGGKGTDTQYF TGTGCCAGTAGTATAGATCCCCCCTCTCAGACAGGGGGGAAGGGGACAGATACGCAGTATTTT
TRBJ2-7 NA NA TRBV10-3 CAMKGETELDEQYF TGTGCCATGAAAGGGGAGACAGAGCTAGACGAGCAGTACTTC
TRBJ2-2 NA NA TRBV6-5 CASSWSVGTGELFF TGTGCCAGCAGTTGGTCTGTTGGGACCGGGGAGCTGTTTTTT
TRBJ1-1 NA NA TRBV7-2 CASSSLGVTEAFF TGTGCCAGCAGCTCCCTAGGGGTAACTGAAGCTTTCTTT
TRBJ2-1 NA TRBD2 TRBV9 CASSPGTSGLEQFF TGTGCCAGCAGCCCGGGGACTAGCGGCCTTGAGCAGTTCTTC
TRBJ1-5 NA NA TRBV2 CASSAGDYSNQPQHF TGTGCCAGCAGTGCAGGGGACTATAGCAATCAGCCCCAGCATTTT
TRBJ2-2 NA NA TRBV29-1 CSVAHAWDNANTGELFF TGCAGCGTCGCCCACGCCTGGGACAACGCGAACACCGGGGAGCTGTTTTTT
TRBJ2-2 NA TRBD2 TRBV24-1 CATSDRASGRNTGELFF TGTGCCACCAGTGATAGGGCTAGCGGGAGGAACACCGGGGAGCTGTTTTTT
TRBJ1-5 NA TRBD1 TRBV28 CASRDRGNQPQHF TGTGCCAGCAGAGACAGGGGAAATCAGCCCCAGCATTTT
TRBJ1-3 once NA TRBV5-1 CASSLHGISGNTIYF TGCGCCAGCAGCTTGCACGGAATCTCTGGAAACACCATATATTTT